This paragraph reports one TCR beta chain. Its antigen is not identified. Read coverage stops 3 residues before the CDR3 terminus; the germline J gene supplies the remainder. The data were produced by immunoSEQ multiplex PCR, yet TCRdb's version contains in-frame clones alone and is incomplete. The sample totals more than 2,500 clones. This entry belongs to a study of Tregs in tolerant kidney transplant recipients. Germline loops: CDR1 KGHSH, CDR2 LQKENI. The CDR3 runs to 19 residues. V gave up 3 bases and J gave up 5 bases, with 28 bases separating them. FACS sorting followed a roughly six-day coculture of CFSE-labeled recipient PBMCs with irradiated graft donor PBMCs.

The gene calls are TRBV18 and TRBJ2-5; D remains ambiguous. The receptor's source is a human patient who received a combined kidney and bone marrow transplant. The sample in question was CD8+ T cells from blood cultured with allogeneic cells, obtained before the transplant. The CDR3 protein is CASSPRLATLPALRETQYF. The CDR3 DNA, read in part, is TGTGCCAGCTCACCTCGTTTAGCCACGTTACCAGCGCTAAGGGAGACC.